Listed below are T cell receptor beta chains from one sample, sequenced in a study of cytotoxic CD8 clonotypes in ibrutinib-treated CLL. TCRdb keeps only in-frame clones here, not all; method: immunoSEQ multiplex PCR. The sample has around 140,000 clones; 77% are singletons. The material was PBMCs, obtained after 12 months of ibrutinib treatment. The receptors were gathered from a human donor with chronic lymphocytic leukemia. Each CDR3 is given without its conserved first and last residue. Each record gives: clone size, J gene, V gene, CDR3 protein. A row's size may be missing; if present it is once, few, many or a size class.

size: once; J: TRBJ1-4; V: TRBV4-1; CDR3: ASSPPFEKLF
size: few; J: TRBJ1-6; V: TRBV5-1; CDR3: ASSGDGSRNSPLH
size: .; J: TRBJ2-3; V: TRBV4-2; CDR3: ASSQLLTDTQY
size: .; J: TRBJ2-5; V: TRBV5-1; CDR3: ASSSGGGQETQY
size: few; J: TRBJ1-2; V: TRBV2; CDR3: ASSEAQGTGGYT
size: .; J: TRBJ1-1; V: TRBV7-2; CDR3: ASSLGYGGYTEAF
size: .; J: TRBJ1-4; V: TRBV30; CDR3: AWSVHGNEKLF
size: .; J: TRBJ1-3; V: TRBV7-9; CDR3: ASRGTGQAHSGNTIY
size: .; J: TRBJ2-2; V: TRBV9; CDR3: ASSEGPGTGELF
size: once; J: TRBJ2-7; V: TRBV6-5; CDR3: ASSLGPSYEQY
size: .; J: TRBJ2-7; V: TRBV11-2; CDR3: ASSSPGTLTVEQY
size: .; J: TRBJ1-1; V: TRBV28; CDR3: ASSPPGRTEAF
size: .; J: TRBJ1-4; V: TRBV9; CDR3: ASSAGTVNEKLF
size: once; J: TRBJ2-3; V: TRBV7-2; CDR3: ASSLVAGSGRSTDTQY
size: .; J: TRBJ2-7; V: TRBV28; CDR3: ASIAPGLAYEQY
size: .; J: TRBJ1-4; V: TRBV5-1; CDR3: ASSLLGATNEKLF
size: .; J: TRBJ1-1; V: TRBV5-1; CDR3: ASTTGGEAF
size: .; J: TRBJ1-6; V: TRBV28; CDR3: ASVAGYANAYNSPLH
size: .; J: TRBJ2-3; V: TRBV9; CDR3: ASSRDTLYTDTQY
size: few; J: TRBJ2-2; V: TRBV10-3; CDR3: AISDTQGVGTGELF
size: .; J: TRBJ2-7; V: TRBV7-2; CDR3: ASSRGKDYEQY
size: once; J: TRBJ2-1; V: TRBV2; CDR3: ASGFLNNEQF
size: .; J: TRBJ2-5; V: TRBV2; CDR3: ASTKLGGTETQY
size: once; J: TRBJ2-3; V: TRBV9; CDR3: ASSLAHGATDTQY
size: .; J: TRBJ2-7; V: TRBV4-3; CDR3: ASSQGRAGSYEQY
size: .; J: TRBJ2-1; V: TRBV2; CDR3: ASTRTSGGQDNEQF
size: .; J: TRBJ2-1; V: TRBV4-1; CDR3: ASSQDPPGTGNYNEQF
size: .; J: TRBJ1-5; V: TRBV7-2; CDR3: ASSGAGANNQPQH
size: .; J: TRBJ2-5; V: TRBV30; CDR3: AWSLSGGGQETQY